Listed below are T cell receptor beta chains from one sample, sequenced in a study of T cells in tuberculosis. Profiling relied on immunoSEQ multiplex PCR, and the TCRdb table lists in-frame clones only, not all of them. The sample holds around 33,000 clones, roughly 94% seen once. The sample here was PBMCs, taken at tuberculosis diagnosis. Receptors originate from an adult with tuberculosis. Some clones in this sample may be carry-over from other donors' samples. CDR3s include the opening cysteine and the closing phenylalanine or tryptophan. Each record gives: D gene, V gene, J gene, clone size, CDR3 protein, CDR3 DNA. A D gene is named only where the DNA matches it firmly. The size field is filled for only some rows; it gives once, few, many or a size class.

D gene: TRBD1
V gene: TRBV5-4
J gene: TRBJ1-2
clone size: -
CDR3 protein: CASSLQGAVGYTF
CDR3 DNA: TGTGCCAGCAGCTTGCAGGGGGCGGTGGGCTACACCTTC

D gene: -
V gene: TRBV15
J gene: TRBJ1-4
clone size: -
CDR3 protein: CATCRSPPSKGVSEKLFF
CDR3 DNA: TGTGCCACCTGTAGGTCTCCCCCATCAAAGGGGGTTAGTGAAAAACTGTTTTTT

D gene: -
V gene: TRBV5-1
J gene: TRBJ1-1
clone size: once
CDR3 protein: CASSGALRDTKKNVNTEAFF
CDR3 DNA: TGCGCCAGCAGCGGAGCTCTCCGGGACACCAAAAAAAATGTGAACACTGAAGCTTTCTTT

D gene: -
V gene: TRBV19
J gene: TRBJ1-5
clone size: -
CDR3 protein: CASTPLGGQPQHF
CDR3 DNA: TGTGCCAGTACCCCTCTGGGAGGTCAGCCCCAGCATTTT

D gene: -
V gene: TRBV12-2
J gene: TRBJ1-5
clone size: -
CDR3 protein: CASRSPRRGGQPQHF
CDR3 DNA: TGTGCAAGTCGCTCTCCCCGGAGGGGGGGCCAGCCCCAGCATTTT

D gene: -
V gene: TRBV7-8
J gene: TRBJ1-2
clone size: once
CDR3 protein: CASSPARTANYGYTF
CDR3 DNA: TGTGCCAGCAGCCCCGCCCGGACAGCCAACTATGGCTACACCTTC

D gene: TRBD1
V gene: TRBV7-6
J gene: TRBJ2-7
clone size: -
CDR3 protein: CASSLGSTGLPPYEQYF
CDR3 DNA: TGTGCCAGCAGCTTAGGGTCGACAGGGCTCCCTCCCTACGAGCAGTACTTC

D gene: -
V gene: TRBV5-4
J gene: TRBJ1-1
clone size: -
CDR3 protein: CASSLAGGTPAEAFF
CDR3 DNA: TGTGCCAGCAGCTTGGCGGGGGGAACCCCCGCTGAAGCTTTCTTT

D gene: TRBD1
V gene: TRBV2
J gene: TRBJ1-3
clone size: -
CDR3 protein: CASSPGTGFFGNTIYF
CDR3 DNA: TGTGCCAGCAGTCCCGGGACAGGGTTTTTTGGAAACACCATATATTTT

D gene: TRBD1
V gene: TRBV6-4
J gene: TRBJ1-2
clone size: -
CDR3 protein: CASSATQGVGGYTF
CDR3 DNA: TGTGCCAGCAGTGCTACACAGGGGGTAGGGGGCTACACCTTC

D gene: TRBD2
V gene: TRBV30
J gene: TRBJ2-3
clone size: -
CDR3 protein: CAWSVTSGIDTQYF
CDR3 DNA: TGTGCCTGGAGTGTGACTAGCGGGATTGATACGCAGTATTTT

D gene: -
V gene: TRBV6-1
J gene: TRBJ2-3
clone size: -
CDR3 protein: CASTGLPEDTQYF
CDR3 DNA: TGTGCCAGCACCGGACTTCCTGAGGATACGCAGTATTTT

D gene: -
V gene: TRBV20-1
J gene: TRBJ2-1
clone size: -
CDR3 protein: CSARREEQFF
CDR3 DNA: TGCAGTGCTAGACGAGAAGAGCAGTTCTTC

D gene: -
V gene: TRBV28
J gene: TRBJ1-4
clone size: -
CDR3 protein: CASSTFRNEKLFF
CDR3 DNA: TGTGCCAGCAGTACGTTTCGGAATGAAAAACTGTTTTTT

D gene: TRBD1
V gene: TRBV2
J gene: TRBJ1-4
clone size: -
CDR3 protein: CASSPGQVGEKLFF
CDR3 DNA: TGTGCCAGCAGCCCGGGACAGGTCGGGGAAAAACTGTTTTTT

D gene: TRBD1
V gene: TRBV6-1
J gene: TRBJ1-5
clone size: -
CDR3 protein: CASSEEPGGAGQPQHF
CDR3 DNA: TGTGCCAGCAGTGAAGAGCCAGGGGGCGCGGGGCAGCCCCAGCATTTT

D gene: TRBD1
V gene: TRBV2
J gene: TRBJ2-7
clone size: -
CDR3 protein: CASSDRTGSGEQYF
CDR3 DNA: TGTGCCAGCAGTGATCGGACAGGGTCGGGCGAGCAGTACTTC

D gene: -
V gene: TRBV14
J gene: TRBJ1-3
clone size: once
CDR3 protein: CASSQGYSGNTIYF
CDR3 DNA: TGTGCCAGCAGCCAAGGCTACTCTGGAAACACCATATATTTT

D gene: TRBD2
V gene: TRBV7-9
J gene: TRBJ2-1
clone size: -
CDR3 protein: CASSPTSGGAREQFF
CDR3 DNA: TGTGCCAGCAGCCCCACTAGCGGGGGGGCTCGGGAGCAGTTCTTC

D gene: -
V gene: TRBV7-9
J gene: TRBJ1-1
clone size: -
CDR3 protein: CASTMGVTDTEAFF
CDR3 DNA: TGTGCCAGCACCATGGGAGTGACGGACACTGAAGCTTTCTTT

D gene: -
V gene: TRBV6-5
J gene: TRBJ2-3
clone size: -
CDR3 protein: CASSKQGWADTQYF
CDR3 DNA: TGTGCCAGCAGCAAACAGGGATGGGCAGATACGCAGTATTTT

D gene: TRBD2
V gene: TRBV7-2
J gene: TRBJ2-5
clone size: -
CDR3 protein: CASSSGLAGGQETQYF
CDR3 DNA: TGTGCCAGCAGCTCGGGACTAGCGGGGGGGCAAGAGACCCAGTACTTC

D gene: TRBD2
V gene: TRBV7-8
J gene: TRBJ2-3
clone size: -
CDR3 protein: CASSLRGSANTDTQYF
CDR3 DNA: TGTGCCAGCAGCTTGCGGGGGTCGGCAAACACAGATACGCAGTATTTT

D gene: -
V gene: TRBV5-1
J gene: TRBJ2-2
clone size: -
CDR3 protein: CASRGRAGIKDTGELFF
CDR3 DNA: TGCGCCAGCAGAGGACGCGCCGGGATAAAGGACACCGGGGAGCTGTTTTTT

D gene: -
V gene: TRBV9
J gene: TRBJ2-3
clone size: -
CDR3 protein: CASSPRPTGTDTQYF
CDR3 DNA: TGTGCCAGCAGCCCCCGTCCGACGGGGACAGATACGCAGTATTTT

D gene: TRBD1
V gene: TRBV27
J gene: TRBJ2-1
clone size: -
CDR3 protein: CASSTYRQGFEGEQFF
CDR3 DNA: TGTGCCAGCAGTACATACCGACAGGGCTTTGAGGGTGAGCAGTTCTTC

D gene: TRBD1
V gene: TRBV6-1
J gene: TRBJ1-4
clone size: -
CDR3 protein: CASSDQATGTGEKLFF
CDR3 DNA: TGTGCCAGCAGTGACCAGGCGACAGGGACGGGCGAAAAACTGTTTTTT

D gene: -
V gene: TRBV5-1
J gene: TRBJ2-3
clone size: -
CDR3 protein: CASRYRGADTQYF
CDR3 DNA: TGCGCCAGCAGATACCGGGGTGCAGATACGCAGTATTTT

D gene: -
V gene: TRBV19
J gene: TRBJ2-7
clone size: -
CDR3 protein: CASSISNSYEQYF
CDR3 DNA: TGTGCCAGTAGTATTTCCAACTCCTACGAGCAGTACTTC

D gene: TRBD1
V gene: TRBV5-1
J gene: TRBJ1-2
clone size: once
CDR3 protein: CASSLGWTGPGYGYTF
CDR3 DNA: TGCGCCAGCAGCTTGGGGTGGACAGGGCCCGGCTATGGCTACACCTTC

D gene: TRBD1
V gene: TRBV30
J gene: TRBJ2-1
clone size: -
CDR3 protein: CAGGGRGISNPTNEQFF
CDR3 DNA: TGTGCCGGGGGCGGCAGGGGGATTTCAAACCCCACAAATGAGCAGTTCTTC

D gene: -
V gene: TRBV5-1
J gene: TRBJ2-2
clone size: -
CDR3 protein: CASSFEGLGGTGELFF
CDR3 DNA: TGCGCCAGCAGCTTTGAGGGGCTGGGGGGAACCGGGGAGCTGTTTTTT

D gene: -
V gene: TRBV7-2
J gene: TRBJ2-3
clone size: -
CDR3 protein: CASSLWDTGTDTQYF
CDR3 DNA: TGTGCCAGCAGCTTATGGGACACAGGCACAGATACGCAGTATTTT

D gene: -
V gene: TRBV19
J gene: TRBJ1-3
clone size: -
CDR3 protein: CASSGQNSGNTIYF
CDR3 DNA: TGTGCCAGTAGTGGCCAGAACTCTGGAAACACCATATATTTT

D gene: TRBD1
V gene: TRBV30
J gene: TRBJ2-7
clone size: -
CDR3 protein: CAWLIQGHEQYF
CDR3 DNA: TGTGCCTGGTTGATACAGGGGCACGAGCAGTACTTC

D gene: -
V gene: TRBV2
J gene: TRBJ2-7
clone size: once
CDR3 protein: CASTPLSYEQYF
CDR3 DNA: TGTGCCAGCACTCCTCTCTCCTACGAGCAGTACTTC

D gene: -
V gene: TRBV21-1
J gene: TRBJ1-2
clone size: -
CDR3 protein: CASKQQSIYGGYTF
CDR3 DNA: TGTGCCAGCAAACAGCAGTCGATCTACGGTGGCTACACCTTC

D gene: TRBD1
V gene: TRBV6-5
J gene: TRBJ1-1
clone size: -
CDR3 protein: CASSYTPQGKDTEAFF
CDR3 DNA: TGTGCCAGCAGTTACACCCCACAGGGGAAGGACACTGAAGCTTTCTTT

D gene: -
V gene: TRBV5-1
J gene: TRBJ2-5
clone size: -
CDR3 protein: CASSLFLRTGTQYF
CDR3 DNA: TGCGCCAGCAGCTTGTTCCTCCGAACCGGTACCCAGTACTTC

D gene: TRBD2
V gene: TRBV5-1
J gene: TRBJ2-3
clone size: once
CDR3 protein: CASSPSLSGGLNTQYF
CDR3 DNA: TGCGCCAGCAGCCCTTCCCTTAGCGGGGGGCTTAATACGCAGTATTTT

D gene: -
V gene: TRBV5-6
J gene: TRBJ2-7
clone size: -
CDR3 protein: CASSLFSGSNEQYF
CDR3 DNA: TGTGCCAGCAGCTTGTTTTCAGGGTCTAACGAGCAGTACTTC

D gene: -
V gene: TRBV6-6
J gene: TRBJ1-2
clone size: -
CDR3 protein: CASRTTVNYGYTF
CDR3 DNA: TGTGCCAGCAGAACGACAGTTAACTATGGCTACACCTTC

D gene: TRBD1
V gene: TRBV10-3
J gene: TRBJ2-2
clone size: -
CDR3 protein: CAIRTLGQASGELFF
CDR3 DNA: TGTGCCATCAGAACACTGGGACAGGCGTCCGGGGAGCTGTTTTTT

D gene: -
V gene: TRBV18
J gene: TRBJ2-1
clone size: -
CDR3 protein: CASSNPVNNEQFF
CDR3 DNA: TGTGCCAGCTCAAATCCAGTCAACAATGAGCAGTTCTTC

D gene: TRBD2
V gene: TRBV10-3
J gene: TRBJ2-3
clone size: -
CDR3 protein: CAISESSGGSYTDTQYF
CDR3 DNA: TGTGCCATCAGTGAATCTAGCGGGGGCTCCTACACAGATACGCAGTATTTT

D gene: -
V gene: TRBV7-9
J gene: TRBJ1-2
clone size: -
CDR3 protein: CASSSLSQGTIIYGYTF
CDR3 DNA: TGTGCCAGCAGCTCCCTTTCACAGGGAACCATAATATATGGCTACACCTTC

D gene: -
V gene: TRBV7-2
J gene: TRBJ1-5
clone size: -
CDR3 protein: CASSLGPRGFSNQPQHF
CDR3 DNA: TGTGCCAGCAGCTTAGGACCTAGGGGTTTTAGCAATCAGCCCCAGCATTTT

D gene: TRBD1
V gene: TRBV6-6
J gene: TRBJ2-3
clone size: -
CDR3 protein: CASNSVRGRRADTQYF
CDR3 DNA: TGTGCCAGCAACAGTGTCAGGGGGCGCCGGGCAGATACGCAGTATTTT

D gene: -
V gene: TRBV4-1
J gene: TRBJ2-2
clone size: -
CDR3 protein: CASSQTTGNTGELFF
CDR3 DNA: TGCGCCAGCAGCCAGACCACAGGGAACACCGGGGAGCTGTTTTTT

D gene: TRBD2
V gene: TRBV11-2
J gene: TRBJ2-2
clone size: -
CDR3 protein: CASSLLAGAWTGELFF
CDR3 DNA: TGTGCCAGCAGCTTACTAGCGGGGGCTTGGACCGGGGAGCTGTTTTTT

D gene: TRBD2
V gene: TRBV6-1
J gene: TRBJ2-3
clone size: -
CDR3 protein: CASSGGRTDTQYF
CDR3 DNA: TGTGCCAGTTCGGGGGGGCGCACAGATACGCAGTATTTT

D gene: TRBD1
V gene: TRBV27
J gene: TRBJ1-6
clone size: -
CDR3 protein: CASSLSGGTGVYNSPLHF
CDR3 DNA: TGTGCCAGCAGTTTGAGTGGGGGGACAGGGGTATATAATTCACCCCTCCACTTT

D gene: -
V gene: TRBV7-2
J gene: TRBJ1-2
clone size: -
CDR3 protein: CASSSREGGGYTF
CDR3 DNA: TGTGCCAGCAGCTCCCGGGAGGGCGGTGGCTACACCTTC

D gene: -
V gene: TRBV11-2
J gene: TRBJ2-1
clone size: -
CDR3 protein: CASSRGLNLGEQFF
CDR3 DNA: TGTGCCAGCAGCAGGGGACTGAACTTAGGAGAGCAGTTCTTC